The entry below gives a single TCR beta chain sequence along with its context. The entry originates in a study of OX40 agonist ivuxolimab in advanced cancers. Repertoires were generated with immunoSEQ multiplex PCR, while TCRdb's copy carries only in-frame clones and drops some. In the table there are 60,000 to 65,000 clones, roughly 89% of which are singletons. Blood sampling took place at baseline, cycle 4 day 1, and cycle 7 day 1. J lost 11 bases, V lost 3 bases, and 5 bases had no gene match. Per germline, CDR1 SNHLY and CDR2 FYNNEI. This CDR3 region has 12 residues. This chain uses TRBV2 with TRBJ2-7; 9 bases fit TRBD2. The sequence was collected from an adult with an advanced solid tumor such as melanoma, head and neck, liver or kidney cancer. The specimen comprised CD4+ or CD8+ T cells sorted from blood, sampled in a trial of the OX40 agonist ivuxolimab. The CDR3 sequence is CASSEPSGAEYF. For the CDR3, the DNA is TGTGCCAGCAGTGAGCCTAGCGGGGCGGAGTACTTC.